This is a list of T cell receptor beta chains from one sample in a study of cytomegalovirus exposure and HLA in healthy donors. Sequencing was performed with immunoSEQ multiplex PCR; in TCRdb, only in-frame clones are kept and a portion is missing. This sample yields around 95,000 clones, of which around 72% are seen a single time; about 1.8% belongs to the top ten. The sequencing sample was made of PBMCs. The receptors here all came from a male donor in good health and CMV-seronegative. The CDR3 runs from the conserved cysteine through the conserved F or W. A D gene is named only where the DNA matches it firmly. Expanded clones are given a class, and other clones once, few, many or no size at all.

j_call d_call clone_size v_call cdr3_aa cdr3_nt
TRBJ1-5 TRBD1 - TRBV9 CASSATGNNQPQHF TGTGCCAGCAGCGCGACAGGGAACAATCAGCCCCAGCATTTT
TRBJ2-7 TRBD1 - TRBV7-9 CASSFLTGPTYEQYF TGTGCCAGCAGCTTCCTGACAGGGCCCACCTACGAGCAGTACTTC
TRBJ2-3 TRBD1 once TRBV2 CASRSDRDTQYF TGTGCCAGCAGGAGCGACAGGGACACGCAGTATTTT
TRBJ1-1 - few TRBV9 CASSEGLMTEAFF TGTGCCAGCAGCGAGGGGTTGATGACTGAAGCTTTCTTT
TRBJ2-5 - - TRBV5-1 CASSEGSSETQYF TGCGCCAGCAGTGAGGGTAGCAGTGAGACCCAGTACTTC
TRBJ2-1 TRBD2 - TRBV25-1 CASSDPGLAINEQFF TGTGCCAGCAGTGACCCGGGACTAGCGATAAATGAGCAGTTCTTC
TRBJ2-5 TRBD1 - TRBV7-2 CASSQFTGGEGETQYF TGTGCCAGCAGCCAATTCACAGGGGGCGAGGGAGAGACCCAGTACTTC
TRBJ2-6 - - TRBV27 CASSLYSISGANVLTF TGTGCCAGCAGTTTATACTCCATCTCTGGGGCCAACGTCCTGACTTTC
TRBJ1-1 - - TRBV28 CASSSPGWGGRNTEAFF TGTGCCAGCAGTTCTCCTGGGTGGGGGGGGAGGAACACTGAAGCTTTCTTT
TRBJ1-1 - - TRBV6-6 CASSYGAVNTEAFF TGTGCCAGCAGTTACGGGGCGGTTAACACTGAAGCTTTCTTT
TRBJ2-2 TRBD2 once TRBV29-1 CSVLRGGVTGELFF TGCAGCGTCCTAAGGGGAGGGGTCACCGGGGAGCTGTTTTTT
TRBJ2-1 TRBD2 - TRBV7-9 CASSHSLAGDNEQFF TGTGCCAGCAGCCACTCCCTAGCGGGAGACAATGAGCAGTTCTTC
TRBJ1-2 - - TRBV28 CASTRQDYGYTF TGTGCCAGCACTCGACAGGACTATGGCTACACCTTC
TRBJ2-2 - - TRBV7-6 CASSPDQGELFF TGTGCCAGCAGCCCAGATCAAGGGGAGCTGTTTTTT
TRBJ1-1 - - TRBV6-5 CASSYGGAEAFF TGTGCCAGCAGTTACGGGGGGGCTGAAGCTTTCTTT
TRBJ2-7 TRBD2 - TRBV27 CASSPGLTAYEQYF TGTGCCAGCAGTCCGGGACTAACGGCCTACGAGCAGTACTTC
TRBJ2-1 TRBD2 - TRBV29-1 CSVELTSGRASYNEQFF TGCAGCGTTGAGCTGACTAGCGGGAGGGCCTCCTACAATGAGCAGTTCTTC
TRBJ2-3 - medium-sized TRBV6-4 CASSDTSTDTQYF TGTGCCAGCAGTGACACTAGCACAGATACGCAGTATTTT
TRBJ2-5 TRBD1 - TRBV5-1 CASRTGDQETQYF TGCGCCAGCAGGACAGGGGACCAAGAGACCCAGTACTTC
TRBJ2-2 - - TRBV27 CASSLSPGTGELFF TGTGCCAGCAGTTTATCCCCCGGGACCGGGGAGCTGTTTTTT
TRBJ1-5 - once TRBV14 CASSQAFRIVSNQPQHF TGTGCCAGCAGCCAAGCTTTCAGGATTGTAAGCAATCAGCCCCAGCATTTT
TRBJ2-1 TRBD2 once TRBV5-1 CASSLVGLAGVNEQFF TGCGCCAGCAGCTTGGTGGGACTAGCGGGAGTTAATGAGCAGTTCTTC
TRBJ2-7 - - TRBV9 CASSVGQAVYEQYF TGTGCCAGCAGCGTAGGCCAGGCAGTCTACGAGCAGTACTTC
TRBJ2-3 - - TRBV5-1 CASSLDRGSTDTQYF TGCGCCAGCAGCTTGGATAGGGGGAGCACAGATACGCAGTATTTT
TRBJ2-2 - few TRBV7-2 CASSPHANTGELFF TGTGCCAGCAGCCCACACGCCAACACCGGGGAGCTGTTTTTT
TRBJ2-7 TRBD1 - TRBV6-1 CASSPGTVPYEQYF TGTGCCAGCAGTCCGGGGACAGTTCCCTACGAGCAGTACTTC
TRBJ1-2 TRBD1 - TRBV7-9 CASSSTFRDSHYGYTF TGTGCCAGCAGCTCCACATTTCGGGACAGCCATTATGGCTACACCTTC
TRBJ1-2 - - TRBV28 CASRPGQRYGYTF TGTGCCAGCAGACCCGGACAGCGCTATGGCTACACCTTC
TRBJ2-1 TRBD2 few TRBV6-5 CASSKGLAGANEQFF TGTGCCAGCAGCAAAGGACTAGCGGGAGCCAATGAGCAGTTCTTC
TRBJ2-7 - - TRBV4-2 CASSQDRTTYEQYF TGTGCCAGCAGCCAAGATCGAACTACCTACGAGCAGTACTTC
TRBJ2-7 - - TRBV28 CASSFLHFNRDPYEQYF TGTGCCAGCAGTTTCCTTCATTTCAACAGGGACCCCTACGAGCAGTACTTC
TRBJ2-5 TRBD1 - TRBV18 CASSPDRGGETQYF TGTGCCAGCTCACCGGACAGGGGTGGGGAGACCCAGTACTTC
TRBJ2-5 - - TRBV12-1 CASSVPRDTFQETQYF TGTGCCAGCAGCGTCCCCCGGGACACCTTCCAAGAGACCCAGTACTTC
TRBJ2-5 - - TRBV7-2 CASSLWLDETQYF TGTGCCAGCAGCTTATGGCTAGATGAGACCCAGTACTTC
TRBJ1-1 - - TRBV14 CASSQVSQSGTFF TGTGCCAGCAGCCAAGTGTCACAATCGGGGACTTTCTTT
TRBJ1-2 TRBD1 once TRBV6-1 CASKLTGIYGYTF TGTGCCAGCAAGCTGACAGGGATCTATGGCTACACCTTC
TRBJ1-1 - few TRBV9 CASSADQGPTEAFF TGTGCCAGCAGCGCCGATCAGGGGCCCACTGAAGCTTTCTTT
TRBJ2-2 - few TRBV28 CASSFLSANTGELFF TGTGCCAGCAGTTTTTTAAGCGCGAACACCGGGGAGCTGTTTTTT
TRBJ2-1 TRBD2 - TRBV5-1 CASSSRTSLYNEQFF TGCGCCAGCAGCTCCCGGACTAGTTTGTACAATGAGCAGTTCTTC
TRBJ2-7 - - TRBV14 CASSQFEGTTYEQYF TGTGCCAGCAGCCAATTCGAGGGTACCACCTACGAGCAGTACTTC
TRBJ1-3 TRBD1 - TRBV27 CASSYTGGVGNTIYF TGTGCCAGCAGTTATACAGGGGGCGTTGGAAACACCATATATTTT
TRBJ2-3 - - TRBV7-6 CASSPTTAVSDTQYF TGTGCCAGCAGCCCCACTACTGCGGTTTCAGATACGCAGTATTTT
TRBJ1-6 TRBD1 once TRBV30 CAWNKPPGTENSPLHF TGTGCCTGGAACAAGCCCCCCGGGACAGAAAATTCACCCCTCCACTTT
TRBJ1-4 - - TRBV5-1 CASSLAVQGRSEKLFF TGCGCCAGCAGCTTGGCTGTCCAGGGGCGAAGTGAAAAACTGTTTTTT
TRBJ1-2 TRBD1 - TRBV30 CACNRDSHYGYTF TGTGCCTGCAACCGGGACAGCCACTATGGCTACACCTTC
TRBJ2-6 - - TRBV9 CASSEGYRAGANVLTF TGTGCCAGCAGCGAGGGATACAGGGCCGGGGCCAACGTCCTGACTTTC
TRBJ2-3 TRBD1 - TRBV5-4 CASSQDRGTDTQYF TGTGCCAGCAGCCAAGACAGGGGCACAGATACGCAGTATTTT
TRBJ2-7 TRBD2 - TRBV11-2 CASSLATSGSYEQYF TGTGCCAGCAGCTTAGCAACTAGCGGGAGCTACGAGCAGTACTTC
TRBJ2-7 - - TRBV6-5 CASSTLIGFGEQYF TGTGCCAGCAGTACACTAATAGGTTTCGGCGAGCAGTACTTC
TRBJ1-3 - - TRBV6-5 CASSYSGSDSGNTIYF TGTGCCAGCAGTTACTCGGGGAGCGACTCTGGAAACACCATATATTTT